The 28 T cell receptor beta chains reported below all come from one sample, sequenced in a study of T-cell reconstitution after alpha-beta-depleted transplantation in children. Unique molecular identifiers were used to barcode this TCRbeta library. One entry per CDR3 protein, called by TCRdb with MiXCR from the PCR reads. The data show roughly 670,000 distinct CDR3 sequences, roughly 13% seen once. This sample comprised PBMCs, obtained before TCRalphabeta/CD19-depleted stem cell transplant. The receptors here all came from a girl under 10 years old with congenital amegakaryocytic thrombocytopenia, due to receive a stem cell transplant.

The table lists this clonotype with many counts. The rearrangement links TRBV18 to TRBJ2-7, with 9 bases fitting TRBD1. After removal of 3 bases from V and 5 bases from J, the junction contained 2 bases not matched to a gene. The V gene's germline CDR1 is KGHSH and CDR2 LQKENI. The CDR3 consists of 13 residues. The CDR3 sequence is CASSPRTGDEQYF. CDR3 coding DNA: TGTGCCAGCTCACCGAGGACAGGGGACGAGCAGTACTTC.

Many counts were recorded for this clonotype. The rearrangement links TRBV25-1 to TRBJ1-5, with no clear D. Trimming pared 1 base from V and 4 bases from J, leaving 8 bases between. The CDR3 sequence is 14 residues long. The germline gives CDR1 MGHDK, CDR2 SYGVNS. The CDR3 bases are TGTGCCAGCAGTGAATTCTCAAGTAATCAGCCCCAGCATTTT. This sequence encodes CASSEFSSNQPQHF.

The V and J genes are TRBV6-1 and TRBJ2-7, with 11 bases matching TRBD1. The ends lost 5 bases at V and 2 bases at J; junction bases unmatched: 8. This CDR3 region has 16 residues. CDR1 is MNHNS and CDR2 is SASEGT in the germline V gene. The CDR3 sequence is CASSPSGTGGTYEQYF. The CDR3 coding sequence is TGTGCCAGCAGTCCGTCCGGGACAGGGGGAACCTACGAGCAGTACTTC.

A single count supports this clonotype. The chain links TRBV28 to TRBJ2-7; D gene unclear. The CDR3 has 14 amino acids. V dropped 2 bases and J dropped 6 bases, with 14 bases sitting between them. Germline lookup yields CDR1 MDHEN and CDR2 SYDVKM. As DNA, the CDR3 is TGTGCCAGCAGTTTAGGTTACTTGACCCGCGAGCAGTACTTC. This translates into CASSLGYLTREQYF.

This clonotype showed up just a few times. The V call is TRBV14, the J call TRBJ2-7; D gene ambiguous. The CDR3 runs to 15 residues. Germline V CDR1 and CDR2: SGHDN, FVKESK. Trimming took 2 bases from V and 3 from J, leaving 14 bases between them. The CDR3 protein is CASSQLGIEDYEQYF. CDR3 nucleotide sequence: TGTGCCAGCAGCCAACTTGGGATCGAGGACTACGAGCAGTACTTC.

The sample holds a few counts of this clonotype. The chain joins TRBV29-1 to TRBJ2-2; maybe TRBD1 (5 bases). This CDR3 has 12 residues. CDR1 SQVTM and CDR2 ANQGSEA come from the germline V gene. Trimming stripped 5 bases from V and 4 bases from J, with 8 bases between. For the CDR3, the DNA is TGCAGCGTTAAAGGGGTCACCGGGGAGCTGTTTTTT. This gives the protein CSVKGVTGELFF.

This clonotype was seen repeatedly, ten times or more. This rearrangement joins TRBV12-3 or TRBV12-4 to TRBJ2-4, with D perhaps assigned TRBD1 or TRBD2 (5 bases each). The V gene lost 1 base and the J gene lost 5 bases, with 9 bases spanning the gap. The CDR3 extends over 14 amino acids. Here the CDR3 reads CASSLGGSQNIQYF. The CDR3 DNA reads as TGTGCCAGCAGTTTAGGGGGGAGTCAAAACATTCAGTACTTC.

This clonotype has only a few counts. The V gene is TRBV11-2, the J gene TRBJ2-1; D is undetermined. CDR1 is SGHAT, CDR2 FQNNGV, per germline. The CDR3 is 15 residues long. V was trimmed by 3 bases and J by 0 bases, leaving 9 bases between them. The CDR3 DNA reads TGTGCCAGCAGCTTCCAAGTCAGCTCCTACAATGAGCAGTTCTTC. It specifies CASSFQVSSYNEQFF.

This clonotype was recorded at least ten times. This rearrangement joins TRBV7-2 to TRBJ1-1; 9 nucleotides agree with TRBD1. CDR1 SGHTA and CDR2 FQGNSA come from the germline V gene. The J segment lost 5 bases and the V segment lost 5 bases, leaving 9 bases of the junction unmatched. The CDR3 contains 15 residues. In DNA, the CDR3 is TGTGCCAGCAGCGCGCGACAGGGGGGACATACTGAAGCTTTCTTT. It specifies CASSARQGGHTEAFF. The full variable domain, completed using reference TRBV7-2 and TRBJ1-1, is GAGVSQSPSNKVTEKGKDVELRCDPISGHTALYWYRQSLGQGLEFLIYFQGNSAPDKSGLPSDRFSAERTGGSVSTLTIQRTQQEDSAVYLCASSARQGGHTEAFFGQGTRLTVV.

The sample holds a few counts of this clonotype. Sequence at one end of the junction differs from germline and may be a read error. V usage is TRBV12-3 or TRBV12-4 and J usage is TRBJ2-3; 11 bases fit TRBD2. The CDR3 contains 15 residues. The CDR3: CASILAGGITDTQYF. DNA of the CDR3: TGTGCCAGCATTTTAGCGGGAGGGATCACAGATACGCAGTATTTT.

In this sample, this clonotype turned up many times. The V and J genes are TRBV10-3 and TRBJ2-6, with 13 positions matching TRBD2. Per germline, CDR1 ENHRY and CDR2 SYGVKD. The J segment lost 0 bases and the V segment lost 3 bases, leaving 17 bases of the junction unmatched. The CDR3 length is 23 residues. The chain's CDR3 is CAISDQQGVVGTSGASGANVLTF. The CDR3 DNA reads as TGTGCCATCAGTGACCAGCAGGGAGTGGTTGGGACTAGCGGGGCCTCTGGGGCCAACGTCCTGACTTTC.

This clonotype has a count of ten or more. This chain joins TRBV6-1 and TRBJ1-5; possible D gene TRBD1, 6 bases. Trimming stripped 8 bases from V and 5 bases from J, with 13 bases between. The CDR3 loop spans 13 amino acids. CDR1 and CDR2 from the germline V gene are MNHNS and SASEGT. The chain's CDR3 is CASLWGADQPQHF. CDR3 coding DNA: TGTGCCAGCTTATGGGGGGCTGATCAGCCCCAGCATTTT.

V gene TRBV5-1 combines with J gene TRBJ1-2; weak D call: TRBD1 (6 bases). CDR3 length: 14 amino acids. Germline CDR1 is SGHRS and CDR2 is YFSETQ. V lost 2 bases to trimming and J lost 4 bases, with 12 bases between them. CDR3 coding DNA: TGCGCCAGCAGCTTCCGGGACACCCCCTATGGCTACACCTTC. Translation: CASSFRDTPYGYTF.

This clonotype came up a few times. The CDR3 loop is CASTDHAMNTEAFF. CDR3 nucleotides: TGTGCCAGCACCGACCATGCCATGAACACTGAAGCTTTCTTT. The chain recombines TRBV6-1 with TRBJ1-1; D is unclear. Per germline, CDR1 MNHNS and CDR2 SASEGT. The CDR3 is 14 residues long. V was trimmed by 7 bases and J by 0 bases, leaving 12 bases between them.

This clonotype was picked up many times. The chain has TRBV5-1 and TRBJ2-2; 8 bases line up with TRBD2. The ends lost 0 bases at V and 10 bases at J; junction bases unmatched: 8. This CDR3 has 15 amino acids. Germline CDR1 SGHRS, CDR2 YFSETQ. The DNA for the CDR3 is TGCGCCAGCAGCTTGGTGGCAGCGGGAGCCCAGGAGCTGTTTTTT. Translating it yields CASSLVAAGAQELFF.

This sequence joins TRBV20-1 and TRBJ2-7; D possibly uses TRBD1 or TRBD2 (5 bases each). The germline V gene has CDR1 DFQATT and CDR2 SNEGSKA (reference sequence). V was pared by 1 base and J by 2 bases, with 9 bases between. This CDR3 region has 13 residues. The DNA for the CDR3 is TGCAGTGCTAGAGGCTGGGGACCCTACGAGCAGTACTTC. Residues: CSARGWGPYEQYF.

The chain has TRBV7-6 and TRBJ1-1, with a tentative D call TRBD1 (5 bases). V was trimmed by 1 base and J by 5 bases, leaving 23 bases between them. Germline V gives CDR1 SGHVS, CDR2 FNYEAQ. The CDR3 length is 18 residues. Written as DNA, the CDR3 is TGTGCCAGCAGCTTAGTGATGACACCCGGGGGACGTCCTACTGAAGCTTTCTTT. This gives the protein CASSLVMTPGGRPTEAFF.

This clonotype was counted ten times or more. The CDR3 DNA reads as TGTGCCAGCAGCCAGATATTGGAGACCCAGTACTTC. This encodes CASSQILETQYF. V usage is TRBV12-3 or TRBV12-4 and J usage is TRBJ2-5; D remains unclear. This CDR3 region has 12 residues. Trimming left V 6 bases short and J 5 bases short, with 10 bases between.

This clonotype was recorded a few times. CDR3 bases: TGTGCCACCAGCAGGACCCGGGACAGGGGAAGAGATTCACCCCTCCACTTT. This gives the protein CATSRTRDRGRDSPLHF. The chain recombines TRBV15 with TRBJ1-6; TRBD1 aligns across 10 bases. V trimming: 3 bases; J trimming: 8 bases; junction bases outside the gene matches: 10. The CDR3 spans 17 residues. CDR1 is LNHNV and CDR2 is YYDKDF in the germline V gene (reference sequence).

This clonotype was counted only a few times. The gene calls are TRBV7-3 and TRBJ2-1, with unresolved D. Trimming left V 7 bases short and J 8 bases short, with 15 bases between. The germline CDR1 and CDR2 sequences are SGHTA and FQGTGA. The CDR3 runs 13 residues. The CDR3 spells CASTKTLLDEQFF. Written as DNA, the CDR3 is TGTGCCAGCACCAAGACTCTTCTCGATGAGCAGTTCTTC. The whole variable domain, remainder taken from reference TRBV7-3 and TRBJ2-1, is GAGVSQTPSNKVTEKGKYVELRCDPISGHTALYWYRQSLGQGPEFLIYFQGTGAADDSGLPNDRFFAVRPEGSVSTLKIQRTERGDSAVYLCASTKTLLDEQFFGPGTRLTVL.

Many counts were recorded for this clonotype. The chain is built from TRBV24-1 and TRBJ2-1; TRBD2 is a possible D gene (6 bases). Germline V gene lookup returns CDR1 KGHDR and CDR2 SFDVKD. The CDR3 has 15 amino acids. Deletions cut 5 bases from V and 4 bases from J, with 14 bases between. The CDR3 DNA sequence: TGTGCCACCAGTGCCGGGAGTACGTTATACAATGAGCAGTTCTTC. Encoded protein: CATSAGSTLYNEQFF.

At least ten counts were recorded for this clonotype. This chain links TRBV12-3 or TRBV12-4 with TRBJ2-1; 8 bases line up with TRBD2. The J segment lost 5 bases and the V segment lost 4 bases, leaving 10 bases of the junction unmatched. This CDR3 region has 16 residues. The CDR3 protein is CASSSPGVSGNNEQFF. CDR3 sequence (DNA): TGTGCCAGCAGTTCCCCAGGAGTTAGCGGGAACAATGAGCAGTTCTTC.

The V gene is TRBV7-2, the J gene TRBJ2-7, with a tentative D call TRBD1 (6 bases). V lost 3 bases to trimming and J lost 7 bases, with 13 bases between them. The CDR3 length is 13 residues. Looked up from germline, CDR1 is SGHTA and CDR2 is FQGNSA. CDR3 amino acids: CASSLIQRGEQYF. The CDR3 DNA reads TGTGCCAGCAGCTTGATCCAGAGGGGGGAGCAGTACTTC.

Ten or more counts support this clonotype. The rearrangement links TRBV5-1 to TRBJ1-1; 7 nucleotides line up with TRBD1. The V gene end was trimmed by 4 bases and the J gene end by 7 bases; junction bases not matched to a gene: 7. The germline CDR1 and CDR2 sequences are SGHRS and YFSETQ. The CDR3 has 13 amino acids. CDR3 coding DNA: TGCGCCAGCAGCGCGGGGACAGCCTTTGAAGCTTTCTTT. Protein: CASSAGTAFEAFF.

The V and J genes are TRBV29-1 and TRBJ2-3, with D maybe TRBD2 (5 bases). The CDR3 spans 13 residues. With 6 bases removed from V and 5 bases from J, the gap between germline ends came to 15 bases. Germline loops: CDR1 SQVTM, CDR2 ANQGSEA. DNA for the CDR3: TGCAGCGTCGGGGATCGGATTTTAGATACGCAGTATTTT. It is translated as CSVGDRILDTQYF.

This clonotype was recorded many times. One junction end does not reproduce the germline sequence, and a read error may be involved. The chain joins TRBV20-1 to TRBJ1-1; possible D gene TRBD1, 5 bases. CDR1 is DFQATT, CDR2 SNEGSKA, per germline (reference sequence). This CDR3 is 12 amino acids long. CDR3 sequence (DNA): TGCAGTCCTAGGGGATTTAGCACTGAAGCTTTCTTT. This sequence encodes CSPRGFSTEAFF.

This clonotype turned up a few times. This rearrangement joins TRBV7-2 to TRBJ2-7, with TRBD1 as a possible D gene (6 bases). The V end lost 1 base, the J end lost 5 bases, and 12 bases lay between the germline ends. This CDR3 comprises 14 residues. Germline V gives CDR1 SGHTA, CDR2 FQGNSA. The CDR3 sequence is CASSLVLGANEQYF. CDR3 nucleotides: TGTGCCAGCAGCTTAGTGCTGGGGGCGAACGAGCAGTACTTC.

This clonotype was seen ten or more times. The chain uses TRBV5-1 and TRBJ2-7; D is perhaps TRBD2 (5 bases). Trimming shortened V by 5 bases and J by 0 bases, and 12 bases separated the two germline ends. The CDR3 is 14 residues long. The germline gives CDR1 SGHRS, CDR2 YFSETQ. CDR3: CASRGSAFSYEQYF. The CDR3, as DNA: TGCGCCAGCAGGGGTAGCGCTTTCTCCTACGAGCAGTACTTC. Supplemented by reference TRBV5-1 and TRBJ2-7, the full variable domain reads KAGVTQTPRYLIKTRGQQVTLSCSPISGHRSVSWYQQTPGQGLQFLFEYFSETQRNKGNFPGRFSGRQFSNSRSEMNVSTLELGDSALYLCASRGSAFSYEQYFGPGTRLTVT.